Presented here are 7 T cell receptor beta chains from one specimen sequenced in a study of CD8+ T cells in alopecia areata. RNA, once extracted, was reverse transcribed into cDNA for use as the sequencing template. Libraries were prepared by immunoSEQ multiplex PCR; TCRdb keeps only in-frame clonotypes and omits some of them. The sample includes about 300,000 clones, none of them occurring once. Cell sorting was performed on pooled cutaneous lymph node cells with CD4, CD8alpha, NKG2D, NKG2ACE and other markers. Material for sequencing was CD4+ T cells sorted from a lymph node. The receptors originated from a C3H/HeJ mouse with alopecia areata. For this mouse line, the MHC haplotype is H2-k.

This clone was observed a few times. The germline and genes are mouse ones. Coverage ceases 4 residues before the CDR3 finishes, and the germline J gene fills in the end. The gene calls are TRBV13-3 and TRBJ2-3, with 9 bases identical to TRBD1. Germline V gene sequence: CDR1 NNHDY, CDR2 SYVADS. This CDR3 has 14 amino acids. Trimming took 6 bases from V and 1 from J; bases not matched to a gene: 3. Incomplete CDR3 DNA: TGTGCCAGCACCGACAGGGGGGGTGCAGAA. Protein: CASTDRGGAE. The complete CDR3 protein is CASTDRGGAETLYF.

This clone was seen only a few times. Gene names are mouse gene names. The read finishes 4 residues shy of the CDR3 end, and the germline J gene is used to complete it. The rearrangement links TRBV13-1 to TRBJ2-4; D is perhaps TRBD1 (5 bases). Trimming removed 6 bases at V and 2 bases at J, with 7 bases between. Germline assignment: CDR1 NSHNY and CDR2 SYGAGN. The CDR3 contains 12 residues. CDR3 amino acids: CASKDNQNTLYF. Incomplete CDR3 DNA: TGTGCCAGCAAGGACAATCAAAAC.

This clone showed up many times. The genes and germline here are from mouse. The sample carries other DNA sequences with the same CDR3. CDR3 amino acids: CASRPGQNYAEQFF. The part of the CDR3 DNA that was read is TGTGCCAGCAGGCCGGGACAGAACTATGCT. The genes are TRBV14 and TRBJ2-1, with TRBD1 matching 7 bases. The sequence runs out 4 residues before the end of the CDR3; the remainder is reconstructed from the germline J gene. V was pared by 5 bases and J by 1 base, with 3 bases of the junction left unmatched. Germline lookup yields CDR1 SGHDT and CDR2 FRDEAV. The CDR3 has 14 residues.

Points on this clone: Each gene name is a mouse one. The sequenced fragment ends 4 residues before the CDR3 boundary, so the rest is inferred from the germline J gene. Other DNA sequences in the sample encode the same CDR3. The gene calls are TRBV19 and TRBJ2-5; the match to TRBD1 covers 7 bases. The CDR3 covers 13 residues. Germline V gives CDR1 FNHDT, CDR2 SITEND (reference sequence). The CDR3 is CASSIPGGDTQYF. CDR3 bases read: TGTGCCAGCAGTATTCCAGGGGGAGAC.

This clone was detected a few times. Each gene name is a mouse one. Coverage ceases 4 residues before the CDR3 finishes, and the germline J gene fills in the end. The V gene is TRBV17, the J gene TRBJ1-1, with D possibly being TRBD1 (6 bases). The CDR3 has 15 amino acids. Trimming shortened V by 6 bases and J by 0 bases, and 14 bases separated the two germline ends. Germline CDR1 MNHDT, CDR2 YYDKIL. The CDR3 protein is CASSHRVMANTEVFF. Partial CDR3 DNA: TGTGCTAGCAGCCACAGGGTGATGGCAAACACA.

This clone was picked up a small number of times. The genes are named according to mouse. The read halts 4 residues ahead of the CDR3 end, with the missing end drawn from the germline J gene. V gene TRBV1 combines with J gene TRBJ1-2; TRBD1 is a possible D gene (5 bases). This CDR3 contains 15 residues. CDR1 NSQYPW and CDR2 LRSPGD come from the germline V gene (reference sequence). Trimming stripped 3 bases from V and 0 bases from J, with 11 bases between. Here the CDR3 reads CTCSAAGSPNSDYTF. The covered CDR3 bases are TGCACCTGCAGTGCCGCAGGGAGCCCAAACTCC.

Note on this clone: Possible read error: a much larger clone is one base away. Genes and germline are mouse. The CDR3 is cut off 4 residues early in the read; its end comes from the germline J gene. V and J are TRBV13-3 and TRBJ2-7, with TRBD1 identical over 10 bases. Germline assignment: CDR1 NNHDY and CDR2 SYVADS. The length of the CDR3 is 14 residues. The DNA read from the CDR3 is TGTGCCAGCAGTGATTTGGGACAGGGGTAT. It translates to CASSDLGQGY. The whole CDR3 sequence reads CASSDLGQGYEQYF.